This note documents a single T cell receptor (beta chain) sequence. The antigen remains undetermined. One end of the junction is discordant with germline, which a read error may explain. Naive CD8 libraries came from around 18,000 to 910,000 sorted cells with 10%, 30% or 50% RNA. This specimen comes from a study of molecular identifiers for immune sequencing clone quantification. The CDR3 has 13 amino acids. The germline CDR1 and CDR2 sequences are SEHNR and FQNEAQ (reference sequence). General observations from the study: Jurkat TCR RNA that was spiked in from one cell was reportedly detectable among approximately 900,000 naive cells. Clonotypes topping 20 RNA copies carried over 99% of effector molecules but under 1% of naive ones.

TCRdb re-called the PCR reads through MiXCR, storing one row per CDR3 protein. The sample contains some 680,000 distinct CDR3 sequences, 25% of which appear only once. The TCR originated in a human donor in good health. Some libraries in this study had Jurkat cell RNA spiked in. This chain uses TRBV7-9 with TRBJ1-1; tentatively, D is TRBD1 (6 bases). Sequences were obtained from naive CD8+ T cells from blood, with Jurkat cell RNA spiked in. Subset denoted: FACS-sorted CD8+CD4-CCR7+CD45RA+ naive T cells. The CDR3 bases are TGTGCCAGCAGTCAGACAGGAAACACTGCAGCTTTCTTT. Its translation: CASSQTGNTAAFF.